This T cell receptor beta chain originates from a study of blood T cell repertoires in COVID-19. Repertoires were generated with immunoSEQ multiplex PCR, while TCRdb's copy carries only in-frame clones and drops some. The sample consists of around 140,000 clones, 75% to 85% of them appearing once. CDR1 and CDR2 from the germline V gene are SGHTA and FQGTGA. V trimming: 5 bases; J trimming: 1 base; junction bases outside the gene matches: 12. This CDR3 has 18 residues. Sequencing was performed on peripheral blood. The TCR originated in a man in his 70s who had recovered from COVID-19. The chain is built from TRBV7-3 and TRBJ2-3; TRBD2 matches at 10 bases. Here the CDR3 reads CASSPLAGVVPGTDTQYF. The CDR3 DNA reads TGTGCCAGCAGCCCTCTAGCGGGAGTGGTTCCCGGCACAGATACGCAGTATTTT.